This T cell receptor beta chain is from a study of cytotoxic CD8 clonotypes in ibrutinib-treated CLL. Study-level background: Across the patients, approximately ten were relapsed/refractory, 15 treatment-naive and about 18 IGHV unmutated. The study recorded mean values of about 260,000 productive templates and 94,082 productive rearrangements per sample. Once patients had received a median approximately twelve months of treatment, range 6 to 36, response samples were obtained.

Repertoires were generated with immunoSEQ multiplex PCR, while TCRdb's copy carries only in-frame clones and drops some. This sample has 150,000 to 200,000 clones; roughly 84% occur once, and the top ten carry approximately 3%. The receptor comes from a human donor with chronic lymphocytic leukemia. The material was PBMCs, obtained at disease progression, from a patient treated with ibrutinib.

The CDR3 reads CASSVTAWRQETQYF. The CDR3 DNA is TGTGCCAGCAGCGTCACCGCATGGCGGCAAGAGACCCAGTACTTC. V usage is TRBV7-2 and J usage is TRBJ2-5; no clear D. V lost 5 bases and J 2 bases, leaving 15 bases between the germline ends. The germline gives CDR1 SGHTA, CDR2 FQGNSA. The CDR3 covers 15 residues. Full variable domain (rest looked up from reference TRBV7-2 and TRBJ2-5): GAGVSQSPSNKVTEKGKDVELRCDPISGHTALYWYRQSLGQGLEFLIYFQGNSAPDKSGLPSDRFSAERTGGSVSTLTIQRTQQEDSAVYLCASSVTAWRQETQYFGPGTRLLVL.